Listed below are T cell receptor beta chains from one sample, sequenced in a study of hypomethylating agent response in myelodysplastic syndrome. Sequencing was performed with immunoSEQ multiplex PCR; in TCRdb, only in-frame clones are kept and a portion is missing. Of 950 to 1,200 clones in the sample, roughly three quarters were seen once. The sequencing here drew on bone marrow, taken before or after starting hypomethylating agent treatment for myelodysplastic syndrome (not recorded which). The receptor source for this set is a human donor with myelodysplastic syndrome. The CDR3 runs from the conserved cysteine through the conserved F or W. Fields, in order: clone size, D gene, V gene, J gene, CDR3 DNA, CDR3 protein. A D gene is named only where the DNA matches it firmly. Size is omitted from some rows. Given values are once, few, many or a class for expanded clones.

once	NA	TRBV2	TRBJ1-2	TGTGCCAGCAGTGAAGTTCAGGTCCCTAACTATGGCTACACCTTC	CASSEVQVPNYGYTF
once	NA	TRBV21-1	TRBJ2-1	TGTGCCAGCAGGGACCTACACCATTCCGACAATGAGCAGTTCTTC	CASRDLHHSDNEQFF
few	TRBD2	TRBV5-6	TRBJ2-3	TGTGCCAGCAGCCACACTAGCGGTGAAATTAAAGATACGCAGTATTTT	CASSHTSGEIKDTQYF
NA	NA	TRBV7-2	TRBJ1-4	TGTGCCAGCAGCTTAGTTTTGGGTGCTAATGAAAAACTGTTTTTT	CASSLVLGANEKLFF
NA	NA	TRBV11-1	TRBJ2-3	TGTGCCAGCAGCGGGGTGAGCACAGATACGCAGTATTTT	CASSGVSTDTQYF
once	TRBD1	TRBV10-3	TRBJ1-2	TGTGCCATCAGTGAGTCGATGGTCTCAGGGGGCTATGGCTACACCTTC	CAISESMVSGGYGYTF
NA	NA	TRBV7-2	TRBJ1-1	TGTGCCAGCAGCTTAGCCCCCGGGACAACGAACACTGAAGCTTTCTTT	CASSLAPGTTNTEAFF
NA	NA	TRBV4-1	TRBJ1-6	TGCGCCAGCAGCCAAGATAAGTATTCGGGGCAAGGCTATAATTCACCCCTCCACTTT	CASSQDKYSGQGYNSPLHF
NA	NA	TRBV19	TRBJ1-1	TGTGCCAGTAGTTCCCGCATGACTGAAGCTTTCTTT	CASSSRMTEAFF
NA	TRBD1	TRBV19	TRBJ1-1	TGTGCCAGTAGTTTACAGGGGACGGGCACTGAAGCTTTCTTT	CASSLQGTGTEAFF
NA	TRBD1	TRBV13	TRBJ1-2	TGTGCCAGCAGTCTACAAACCGGGACAGGGAACTATGGCTACACCTTC	CASSLQTGTGNYGYTF
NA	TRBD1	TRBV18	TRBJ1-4	TGTGCCAGCTCGCCCCGGACAGGGGGGAGTGAAAAACTGTTTTTT	CASSPRTGGSEKLFF
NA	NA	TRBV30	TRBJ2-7	TGTGCCTGGAGTGACCACTCCTACGAGCAGTACTTC	CAWSDHSYEQYF
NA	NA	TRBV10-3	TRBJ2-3	TGTGCCATCAGAGTCAGCACAGATACGCAGTATTTT	CAIRVSTDTQYF
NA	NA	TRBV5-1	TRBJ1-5	TGCGCCAGCCGGGCTAGACGGACTTCTAAAAGAGGCAATCAGCCCCAGCATTTT	CASRARRTSKRGNQPQHF
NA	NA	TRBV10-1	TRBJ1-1	TGCGCCAGCAGTGAAGCGGGGGCATACACTGAAGCTTTCTTT	CASSEAGAYTEAFF
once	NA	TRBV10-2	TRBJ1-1	TGCGCCAGTGCTCGGACAGTTGAAGCTTTCTTT	CASARTVEAFF
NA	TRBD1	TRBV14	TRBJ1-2	TGTGCCAGCAGCCACGTCGGACAGGGCTTCTATGGCTACACCTTC	CASSHVGQGFYGYTF
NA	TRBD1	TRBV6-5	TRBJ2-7	TGTGCCAGCAGAAACTCGGGACAGTTCGGAGAGCAGTACTTC	CASRNSGQFGEQYF
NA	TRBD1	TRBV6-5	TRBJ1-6	TGTGCCAGCAGTTACACGGACAGGGGGCACTCACCCCTCCACTTT	CASSYTDRGHSPLHF
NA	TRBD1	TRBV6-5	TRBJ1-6	TGTGCCAGCAGGGGCGGGACAGAAAGAGAACCCCTCCACTTT	CASRGGTEREPLHF
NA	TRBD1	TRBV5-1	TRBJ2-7	TGCGCCAGCAGCTCAGCCGGGACAGGGGTCGTGCAGTACTTC	CASSSAGTGVVQYF
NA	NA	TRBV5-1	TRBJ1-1	TGCGCCAGCAGCTTACAGGGAGTGTTGAACACTGAAGCTTTCTTT	CASSLQGVLNTEAFF
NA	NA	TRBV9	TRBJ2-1	TGTGCCAGCAGCATAGGGACCAACAATGAGCAGTTCTTC	CASSIGTNNEQFF
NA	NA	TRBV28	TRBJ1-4	TGTGCCAGCAGTTTCCCACAGGACGGTGAAAAACTGTTTTTT	CASSFPQDGEKLFF
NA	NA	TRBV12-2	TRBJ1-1	TGTGCAAGTCGCTGCGTGAGGTTCGCGGCTTTCTTT	CASRCVRFAAFF
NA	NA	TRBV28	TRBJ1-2	TGTGCCAGCAGTTTAAGTTCCTGGGGCAACTATGGCTACACCTTC	CASSLSSWGNYGYTF
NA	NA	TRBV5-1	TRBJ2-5	TGCGCCAGCAGCTTGGAGCCAGGGACAGAGACCCAGTACTTC	CASSLEPGTETQYF
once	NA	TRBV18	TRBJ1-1	TGTGCCAGCTCACCACCGTCCCCGTCAACTGAAGCTTTCTTT	CASSPPSPSTEAFF
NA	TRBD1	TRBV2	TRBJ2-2	TGTGCCAGCAGGGACCGGACAGGGGGGACCGGGGAGCTGTTTTTT	CASRDRTGGTGELFF
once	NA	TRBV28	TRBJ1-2	TGTGCCAGCAGTTTGGGGACATATGGCTACACCTTC	CASSLGTYGYTF
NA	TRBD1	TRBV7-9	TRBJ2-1	TGTGCCAGCAGCGATCGGGACAGCTACAATGAGCAGTTCTTC	CASSDRDSYNEQFF
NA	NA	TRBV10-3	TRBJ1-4	TGTGCCATCAGTGTGCGGGCTGCAACTAATGAAAAACTGTTTTTT	CAISVRAATNEKLFF
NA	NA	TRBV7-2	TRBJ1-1	TGTGCCAGCAGCTTCGGCCGTGAAGCTTTCTTT	CASSFGREAFF
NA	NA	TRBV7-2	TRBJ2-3	TGTGCCAGCGCGATAATAGCAGATACGCAGTATTTT	CASAIIADTQYF
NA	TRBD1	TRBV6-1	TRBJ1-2	TGTGCCAGCAGTGACCTTTCCGGGACAGGGGCAACTAACTATGGCTACACCTTC	CASSDLSGTGATNYGYTF
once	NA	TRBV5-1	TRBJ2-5	TGCGCCAGCAGCTCATCCGGGGGGAACAGGGGGACCCAGTACTTC	CASSSSGGNRGTQYF
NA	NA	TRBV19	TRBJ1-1	TGTGCCAGTAGTATCCTCCTGAACACTGAAGCTTTCTTT	CASSILLNTEAFF
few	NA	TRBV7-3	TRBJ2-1	TGTGCCAGCAGCTTAACGATCCAGGGCGATGAGCAGTTCTTC	CASSLTIQGDEQFF
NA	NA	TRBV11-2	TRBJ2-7	TGTGCCAGCAGCCAGGGACACAACTACGAGCAGTACTTC	CASSQGHNYEQYF
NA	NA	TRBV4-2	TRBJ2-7	TGTGCCAGCAGCCAAGGGACGGGACCCTACGAGCAGTACTTC	CASSQGTGPYEQYF
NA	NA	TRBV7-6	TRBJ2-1	TGTGCCAGCAGCTTAAGCAGTGAGCAGTTCTTC	CASSLSSEQFF
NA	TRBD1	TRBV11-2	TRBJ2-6	TGTGCCAGCAGCTTTGGACAGGGTTCACTCTCTGGGGCCAACGTCCTGACTTTC	CASSFGQGSLSGANVLTF
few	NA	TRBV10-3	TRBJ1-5	TGTGCCATTGGTTCGGATAGCAATCAGCCCCAGCATTTT	CAIGSDSNQPQHF
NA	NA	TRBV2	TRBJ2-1	TGTGCCAGCAAGGGCCCGGACCATGAGCAGTTCTTC	CASKGPDHEQFF
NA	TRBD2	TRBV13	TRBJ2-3	TGTGCCAGCAGCTTACCCCCCTCTAGCGGTGGGGTAGATACGCAGTATTTT	CASSLPPSSGGVDTQYF
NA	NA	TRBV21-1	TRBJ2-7	TGTGCCAGCAGCGGGGGGCCCTACGAGCAGTACTTC	CASSGGPYEQYF
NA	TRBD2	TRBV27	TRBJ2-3	TGTGCCAGCAGGGCCTGGGGCGGGGGGTCCACAGATACGCAGTATTTT	CASRAWGGGSTDTQYF
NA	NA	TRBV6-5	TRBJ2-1	TGTGCCAGCAGTCGCTCCGGGGTTTACAATGAGCAGTTCTTC	CASSRSGVYNEQFF
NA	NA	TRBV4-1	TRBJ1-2	TGCGCCAGCAGCCAAGAACATAGAGAGAACTATGGCTACACCTTC	CASSQEHRENYGYTF
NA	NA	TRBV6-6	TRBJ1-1	TGTGCCAGCAGTTACTCCACCTTTAGTGAAGCTTTCTTT	CASSYSTFSEAFF
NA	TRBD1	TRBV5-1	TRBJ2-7	TGCGCCAGCAGCTTACCGGACAGGGTCCACGAGCAGTACTTC	CASSLPDRVHEQYF
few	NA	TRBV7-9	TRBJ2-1	TGTGCCAGCAGCTTTCTCGGACCCAGCAATGAGCAGTTCTTC	CASSFLGPSNEQFF